This T cell receptor (beta chain) was obtained from a study of PD-1 blockade in classical Hodgkin lymphoma. V lost 1 base and J lost 6, with 19 bases in between. The length of the CDR3 is 16 residues. The germline CDR1 and CDR2 sequences are MDHEN and SYDVKM. Every patient experienced relapse after autologous stem cell transplantation, and brentuximab vedotin exposure varied. Profiled with immunoSEQ multiplex PCR; TCRdb holds only in-frame clones, not every one. This table holds about 41,000 clones, 65% to 80% found once. The sequence was obtained from a human donor with classical Hodgkin lymphoma. The sequences come from peripheral blood mononuclear cells (PBMCs), collected at baseline. The V gene is TRBV28, the J gene TRBJ2-7, with D tentatively TRBD2 (6 bases). CDR3 nucleotides: TGTGCCAGCAGTTTATCGGGGACCGACGGGAGAGGCGAGCAGTACTTC. Encoded protein: CASSLSGTDGRGEQYF.